Listed below are T cell receptor beta chains from one sample, sequenced in a study of long-term antiretroviral therapy in people with HIV. Libraries were prepared by immunoSEQ multiplex PCR; TCRdb keeps only in-frame clonotypes and omits some of them. The sample includes tens of thousands of clones, roughly 90% of them seen just once. The source was unsorted PBMCs, collected 2 years after starting antiretroviral therapy. All receptors derive from a man aged 45-65 years with HIV. Both conserved end residues are part of each CDR3. D genes are given only for firm matches. Clone size is stated in some rows and not others, as once, few, many or a class when expanded.

clone size	V gene	D gene	J gene	CDR3 protein	CDR3 DNA
once	TRBV27	.	TRBJ1-4	CASSLEGTVVEATNEKLFF	TGTGCCAGCAGTTTGGAGGGGACGGTAGTTGAGGCGACTAATGAAAAACTGTTTTTT
.	TRBV16	.	TRBJ1-1	CASSLGGGTEAFF	TGTGCCAGCAGCCTGGGAGGGGGCACTGAAGCTTTCTTT
.	TRBV7-2	.	TRBJ1-3	CASSLAGNSGNTIYF	TGTGCCAGCAGCTTAGCCGGGAACTCTGGAAACACCATATATTTT
.	TRBV5-6	.	TRBJ2-1	CASSLVKLADSRGEQFF	TGTGCCAGCAGCTTGGTAAAGTTAGCGGACAGCCGGGGTGAGCAGTTCTTC
.	TRBV5-5	.	TRBJ1-1	CARFSTIRLTEAFF	TGTGCCAGGTTCTCCACCATACGATTAACTGAAGCTTTCTTT
.	TRBV7-2	TRBD1	TRBJ1-3	CASSLGDSSGNTIYF	TGTGCCAGCAGCTTAGGGGACAGTTCTGGAAACACCATATATTTT
.	TRBV28	TRBD2	TRBJ2-7	CASSFLFGLAGNFKGEQYF	TGTGCCAGCAGTTTCTTGTTCGGACTAGCGGGGAATTTCAAGGGCGAGCAGTACTTC
.	TRBV6-1	TRBD2	TRBJ2-3	CASSEALADPTDTQYF	TGTGCCAGCAGTGAAGCTCTAGCGGACCCCACAGATACGCAGTATTTT
few	TRBV5-1	TRBD1	TRBJ1-2	CASSLGTGLYGYTF	TGCGCCAGCAGCTTGGGGACAGGCCTCTATGGCTACACCTTC
.	TRBV5-1	.	TRBJ2-1	CASSLDRNLEQFF	TGCGCCAGCAGCTTGGACAGAAATCTTGAGCAGTTCTTC
once	TRBV18	.	TRBJ2-7	CASSPNGQHYEQYF	TGTGCCAGCTCACCGAACGGACAGCACTACGAGCAGTACTTC
.	TRBV5-1	TRBD1	TRBJ1-1	CASSLEQGPTFF	TGCGCCAGCAGCTTGGAACAGGGGCCGACTTTCTTT
.	TRBV5-1	TRBD1	TRBJ2-1	CASSYPGQGALRYNEQFF	TGCGCCAGCAGCTACCCGGGACAGGGGGCGCTAAGGTACAATGAGCAGTTCTTC
.	TRBV4-1	.	TRBJ1-5	CASSQDRPGGNQPQHF	TGCGCCAGCAGCCAAGATCGCCCGGGGGGGAATCAGCCCCAGCATTTT
.	TRBV28	.	TRBJ1-2	CASSSPARHYGYTF	TGTGCCAGCAGTTCTCCAGCGCGTCACTATGGCTACACCTTC
.	TRBV19	TRBD2	TRBJ2-2	CASSSGGVNTGELFF	TGTGCCAGTAGCAGCGGGGGGGTAAACACCGGGGAGCTGTTTTTT
.	TRBV7-9	.	TRBJ2-3	CASRGVTSTDTQYF	TGTGCCAGCAGAGGAGTGACAAGCACAGATACGCAGTATTTT
few	TRBV5-1	.	TRBJ1-2	CASSPLQGDYGYTF	TGCGCCAGCAGCCCCCTTCAGGGCGACTATGGCTACACCTTC
.	TRBV21-1	.	TRBJ2-5	CASSPTPRHRDEETQYF	TGTGCCAGCAGCCCAACCCCCAGGCACAGGGATGAAGAGACCCAGTACTTC
.	TRBV2	.	TRBJ1-1	CASSPRTSEGTEAFF	TGTGCCAGCAGTCCCAGGACAAGCGAGGGCACTGAAGCTTTCTTT
.	TRBV28	TRBD1	TRBJ2-1	CASSPPTQAGGVEQFF	TGTGCCAGCAGTCCCCCCACACAGGCAGGGGGTGTTGAGCAGTTCTTC
.	TRBV5-1	TRBD2	TRBJ2-6	CASSFFGGGSSGANVLTF	TGCGCCAGCAGCTTTTTTGGGGGAGGGAGCTCTGGGGCCAACGTCCTGACTTTC
.	TRBV27	TRBD2	TRBJ2-7	CASRREGGLGTYEQYF	TGTGCCAGCAGGCGGGAAGGGGGACTAGGCACCTACGAGCAGTACTTC
.	TRBV5-4	TRBD1	TRBJ1-2	CASSLDRGYGYTF	TGTGCCAGCAGCTTGGACAGGGGTTATGGCTACACCTTC
.	TRBV10-2	TRBD1	TRBJ1-2	CASSPGQPNSVYGYTF	TGCGCCAGCAGTCCGGGACAGCCTAATTCGGTCTATGGCTACACCTTC
.	TRBV27	TRBD1	TRBJ2-7	CASSGDRASYEQYF	TGTGCCAGCAGTGGCGACAGGGCTTCCTACGAGCAGTACTTC
.	TRBV2	.	TRBJ1-2	CASSEVRANYGYTF	TGTGCCAGCAGTGAAGTCCGAGCTAACTATGGCTACACCTTC
medium-sized	TRBV28	.	TRBJ1-1	CASSLWQHSEAFF	TGTGCCAGCAGTTTATGGCAACATAGTGAAGCTTTCTTT
.	TRBV30	.	TRBJ1-5	CAWSLESNQPQHF	TGTGCCTGGAGCCTTGAGAGCAATCAGCCCCAGCATTTT
.	TRBV2	TRBD1	TRBJ1-1	CASRNRGNTEAFF	TGTGCCAGCAGAAACAGGGGGAACACTGAAGCTTTCTTT
.	TRBV30	.	TRBJ2-2	CAWRRRIFRGAGELFF	TGTGCCTGGAGGAGGAGGATTTTCAGGGGTGCCGGGGAGCTGTTTTTT
.	TRBV27	.	TRBJ1-5	CASSSLGNQPQHF	TGTGCCAGCAGTTCATTGGGGAATCAGCCCCAGCATTTT
.	TRBV7-9	.	TRBJ2-1	CASSGEKQYNEQFF	TGTGCCAGCAGCGGAGAAAAACAATACAATGAGCAGTTCTTC
once	TRBV4-1	TRBD1	TRBJ2-7	CASSQVLGQFYEQYF	TGCGCCAGCAGCCAAGTGTTGGGACAGTTCTACGAGCAGTACTTC
.	TRBV4-3	.	TRBJ2-1	CASSQGVSLSYNEQFF	TGCGCCAGCAGCCAAGGCGTTTCCCTCTCCTACAATGAGCAGTTCTTC
.	TRBV12-5	.	TRBJ2-1	CASGLATGPSYNEQFF	TGTGCTAGTGGTTTGGCAACGGGACCTTCCTACAATGAGCAGTTCTTC
.	TRBV7-9	.	TRBJ1-2	CASSQNYGYTF	TGTGCCAGCAGCCAAAACTATGGCTACACCTTC
.	TRBV7-8	.	TRBJ1-3	CASSLVGPGNTIYF	TGTGCCAGCAGCCTGGTGGGGCCTGGAAACACCATATATTTT
once	TRBV15	TRBD1	TRBJ1-5	CATSRQTGGSQPQHF	TGTGCCACCAGCAGGCAGACAGGGGGCAGTCAGCCCCAGCATTTT
.	TRBV5-1	.	TRBJ1-2	CASSSRQALGYTF	TGCGCCAGCAGCTCCCGACAGGCCCTTGGCTACACCTTC
.	TRBV10-3	.	TRBJ2-1	CAISEPPVWQFF	TGTGCCATCAGTGAGCCCCCAGTTTGGCAGTTCTTC
.	TRBV11-3	.	TRBJ2-3	CASRWGSGTDTQYF	TGTGCCAGCAGATGGGGGTCTGGCACAGATACGCAGTATTTT
.	TRBV18	.	TRBJ2-2	CASSPPAGVNTGELFF	TGTGCCAGCTCACCACCTGCAGGAGTGAACACCGGGGAGCTGTTTTTT
.	TRBV15	.	TRBJ2-3	CATSRARDSSTDTQYF	TGTGCCACCAGCAGAGCCCGGGACTCTAGCACAGATACGCAGTATTTT
.	TRBV7-2	.	TRBJ1-1	CASSLIPTGHMNTEAFF	TGTGCCAGCAGCTTAATTCCCACAGGTCACATGAACACTGAAGCTTTCTTT
.	TRBV4-1	.	TRBJ1-1	CASSQDLGDGTEAFF	TGCGCCAGCAGCCAAGATCTCGGGGACGGCACTGAAGCTTTCTTT
.	TRBV7-2	TRBD1	TRBJ1-1	CASSLSPQGVEGEAFF	TGTGCCAGCAGCTTATCGCCACAGGGGGTTGAGGGTGAAGCTTTCTTT
.	TRBV7-9	.	TRBJ2-2	CASSFDTGELFF	TGTGCCAGCAGCTTTGATACCGGGGAGCTGTTTTTT
.	TRBV14	.	TRBJ2-3	CASSQSMWSLGTDTQYF	TGTGCCAGCAGCCAATCGATGTGGTCTTTAGGCACAGATACGCAGTATTTT
.	TRBV18	.	TRBJ2-3	CASLLATGTDTQYF	TGTGCCAGCCTACTAGCAACGGGCACAGATACGCAGTATTTT
.	TRBV15	.	TRBJ1-2	CATSAHQGPNYGYTF	TGTGCCACCAGCGCCCACCAGGGGCCTAACTATGGCTACACCTTC
.	TRBV29-1	.	TRBJ2-2	CSVAPSKVAGELFF	TGCAGCGTTGCACCCTCAAAGGTGGCCGGGGAGCTGTTTTTT
.	TRBV7-8	.	TRBJ1-2	CASSLEPTGLNYGYTF	TGTGCCAGCAGCTTAGAACCCACAGGGCTTAACTATGGCTACACCTTC
once	TRBV29-1	.	TRBJ1-3	CSVAGQSFSGNTIYF	TGCAGCGTTGCGGGGCAGTCTTTCTCTGGAAACACCATATATTTT